This T cell receptor beta chain came from a study of cytomegalovirus exposure and HLA in healthy donors. Whole-study context: Some 80 million unique TCR sequences came from HLA-typed donors in an early release.

Study-wide results and limits: Reportedly, HLA-A and HLA-B alleles of most subjects were accurately predicted from TCR beta.

On this clone itself: The target antigen is unknown.

The PCR was carried out with 60 Vbeta primers and 13 Jbeta primers. The data were produced by immunoSEQ multiplex PCR, yet TCRdb's version contains in-frame clones alone and is incomplete. The sample records roughly 220,000 clones, more than 60% being singletons. J gave up 8 bases and V 1 base, and 8 bases lay outside the gene matches. In germline, CDR1 is SGHVS, CDR2 FQNEAQ. CDR3 length equals 15 residues. Source material: PBMCs. The clonotype was recovered from a woman in her twenties or thirties in good health and CMV-seronegative. The chain links TRBV7-8 to TRBJ2-1; 7 bases are a match to TRBD2. The CDR3: CASSLGSRGVDEQFF. The CDR3 bases are TGTGCCAGCAGCTTAGGATCCCGGGGGGTGGATGAGCAGTTCTTC.